The entry below describes one T cell receptor beta chain. Its antigen is not identified. The CDR3 loop spans 16 amino acids. Germline V gene data show CDR1 as SGHRS and CDR2 as YFSETQ. V shed 4 bases and J 0 bases; nucleotides not matched to a gene: 5. This specimen belongs to a study of shared clonotypes between healthy human individuals. Study-wide context: Used for every donor were three CD4 naive, three CD4 memory, two CD8 naive and one CD8 memory plate.

Some clones are missing from TCRdb's copy, which holds only in-frame ones; the method was immunoSEQ multiplex PCR. The sample lists about 1.1 million clones; around three quarters were seen once. General observations from the study: A handful of donors shared 5% to 5.5% of their naive CD4 clonotypes.

This sequence originates from a young man in good health. Some clones in this sample may be carry-over from other donors' samples. The chain is built from TRBV5-1 and TRBJ2-3, with 10 bases identical to TRBD2. Sequencing was performed on memory CD4+ T cells from PBMCs. Subset specified: CD45RA-negative fraction. CDR3 coding DNA: TGCGCCAGCAGCCGCGGACTAGCGGAAAGCACAGATACGCAGTATTTT. This encodes CASSRGLAESTDTQYF.